The source of this T cell receptor (beta chain) is a study of T cell repertoires in ileal Crohn's disease. Comment on this clone: No antigen is known for it.

Germline V gene sequence: CDR1 SGHAT, CDR2 FQDESV (reference sequence). The CDR3 extends over 13 amino acids. V lost 3 bases to trimming and J lost 4 bases, with 10 bases between them. The method was immunoSEQ multiplex PCR; TCRdb's version includes in-frame clones alone and lacks a portion of them. The sample yields about 7,800 clones, 85% seen once. Study results and limitations: Mucosal expansions were suggested to be mainly CD8 T cells. Compared with non-smokers, active smokers at surgery showed more clonal expansions. All patients with clonality above 26.8% had endoscopic recurrence.

Regarding time point: inflamed ileum from the surgical specimen. Eligibility required adulthood, ileal or ileocolonic Crohn's disease and indicated ileocolonic resection. The chain employs TRBV11-1 and TRBJ2-7; D unresolved. Input material: ileal tissue. This sequence originates from an adult with Crohn's disease. CDR3 in amino acids: CASSFGQAYEQYF. The CDR3 nucleotides are TGTGCCAGCAGCTTCGGGCAGGCTTACGAGCAGTACTTC.